This TCR beta chain emerged from a study of neurological immune-mediated disorders. TCRdb re-derived calls from the 5' RACE reads in MiXCR, one entry per CDR3 protein. The table lists 40,000 to 60,000 distinct CDR3 sequences, 10% to 15% of them singletons. There are 15 residues in the CDR3. CDR1 DFQATT and CDR2 SNEGSKA come from the germline V gene (reference sequence). V lost 6 bases to trimming and J lost 5 bases; unmatched junction nucleotides: 8. There are a few counts of this clonotype. The sample's time point: longitudinal time-point 2. Sequenced sample: PBMCs. The clonotype originates from a male donor with HTLV-1-associated myelopathy (HAM/TSP). The genes are TRBV20-1 and TRBJ2-1, with TRBD2 matching 12 bases. CDR3 nucleotides: TGCAGTGCCTTCGGACTAGCGGGGATTAACAATGAGCAGTTCTTC. As protein: CSAFGLAGINNEQFF.